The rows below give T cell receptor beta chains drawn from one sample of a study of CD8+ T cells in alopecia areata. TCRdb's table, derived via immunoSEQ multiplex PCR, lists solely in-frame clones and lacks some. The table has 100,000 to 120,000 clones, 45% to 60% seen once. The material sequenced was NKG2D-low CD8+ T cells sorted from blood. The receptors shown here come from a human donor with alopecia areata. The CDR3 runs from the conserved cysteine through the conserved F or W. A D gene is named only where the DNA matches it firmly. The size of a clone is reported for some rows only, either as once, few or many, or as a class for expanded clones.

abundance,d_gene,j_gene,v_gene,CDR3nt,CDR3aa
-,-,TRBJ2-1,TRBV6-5,TGTGCCAGCAGTTACTCCGGGACCCAGCAGTTCTTC,CASSYSGTQQFF
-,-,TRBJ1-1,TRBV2,TGTGCCAGCGGACAGCCGAACACTGAAGCTTTCTTT,CASGQPNTEAFF
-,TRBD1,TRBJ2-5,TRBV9,TGTGCCAGCAGCACCAGTGGACAGGGGGCTCCATTCCAAGAGACCCAGTACTTC,CASSTSGQGAPFQETQYF
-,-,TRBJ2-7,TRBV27,TGTGCCAGCAGTCTCAACCCCGACTCCTACGAGCAGTACTTC,CASSLNPDSYEQYF
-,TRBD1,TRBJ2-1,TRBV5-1,TGCGCCAGCAGCTTGGCTTCAGGGGGCGGAGATGAGCAGTTCTTC,CASSLASGGGDEQFF
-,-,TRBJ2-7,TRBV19,TGTGCCAGTAGGGGGGGCGAGCAGTACTTC,CASRGGEQYF
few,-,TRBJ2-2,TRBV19,TGTGCCAGTAGTATATTCCAACTTAACACCGGGGAGCTGTTTTTT,CASSIFQLNTGELFF
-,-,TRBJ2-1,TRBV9,TGTGCCAGCAGCGTAGAACGTGGAGGGAATCACAATGAGCAGTTCTTC,CASSVERGGNHNEQFF
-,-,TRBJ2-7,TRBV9,TGTGCCAGCAGCGGCCGGGACGGTCCCTACGAGCAGTACTTC,CASSGRDGPYEQYF
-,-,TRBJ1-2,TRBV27,TGTGCCAGCAGTTGGGGGCCGGCTGTTTGGGGCTACACCTTC,CASSWGPAVWGYTF
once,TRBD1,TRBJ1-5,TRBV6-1,TGTGCCAGCAGTGAAGGTCACAGAACAGGGGGCAATCAGCCCCAGCATTTT,CASSEGHRTGGNQPQHF
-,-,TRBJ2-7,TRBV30,TGTGCCTGGAGCGGCAGGTACGAGCAGTACTTC,CAWSGRYEQYF
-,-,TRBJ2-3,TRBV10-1,TGCGCCAGCAGTGAGTCAAGTGAAGATACGCAGTATTTT,CASSESSEDTQYF
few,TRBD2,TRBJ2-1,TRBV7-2,TGTGCCAGCAGCCTCGAAGCCGGACTAGCGGGGCTGGAGCAGTTCTTC,CASSLEAGLAGLEQFF
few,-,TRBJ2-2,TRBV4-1,TGCGCCAGCAGCCAAGATCCGGGCGGGGAGCTGTTTTTT,CASSQDPGGELFF
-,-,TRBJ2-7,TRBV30,TGTGCCTGGAGCGGAATTAGGGCGCCCTACGAGCAGTACTTC,CAWSGIRAPYEQYF
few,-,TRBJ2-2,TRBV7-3,TGTGCCAGCAGCGGTAATAGTGCCCCCGGGGAGCTGTTTTTT,CASSGNSAPGELFF
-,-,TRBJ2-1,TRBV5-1,TGCGCCAGCACCGACGGGTCCTCCTACAATGAGCAGTTCTTC,CASTDGSSYNEQFF
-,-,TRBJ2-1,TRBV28,TGTGCCAGCAGTTTAGGGACCAACCCGCCAACCTCCTACAATGAGCAGTTCTTC,CASSLGTNPPTSYNEQFF
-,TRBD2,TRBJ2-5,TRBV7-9,TGTGCCAGCAGCTTCCCGGGACTAGGAGAGACCCAGTACTTC,CASSFPGLGETQYF
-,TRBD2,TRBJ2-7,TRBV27,TGTGCCAGCAGTATTACAGGACTAGACAACTCCTACGAGCAGTACTTC,CASSITGLDNSYEQYF
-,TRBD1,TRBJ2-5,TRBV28,TGTGCCAGCAGTTTCCCCGGACAGGAAATCATCCAAGAGACCCAGTACTTC,CASSFPGQEIIQETQYF
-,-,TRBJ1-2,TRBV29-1,TGCAGCGAGGGCCCCGGCTACACCTTC,CSEGPGYTF
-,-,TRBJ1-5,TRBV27,TGTGCCAGCGGTGCGGGGTCTCAGCCCCAGCATTTT,CASGAGSQPQHF
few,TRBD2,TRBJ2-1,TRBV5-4,TGTGCCAGCAGCCGTCAGTCTGGACTAGCGCAGAATGAGCAGTTCTTC,CASSRQSGLAQNEQFF
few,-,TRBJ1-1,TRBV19,TGTGCCTGCAGCCAGGGAATGTGGAACACTGAAGCTTTCTTT,CACSQGMWNTEAFF
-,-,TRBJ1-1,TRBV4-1,TGCGCCAGCAGCCATAGGAGTACCGGCACTGAAGCTTTCTTT,CASSHRSTGTEAFF
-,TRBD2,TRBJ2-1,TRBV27,TGTGCCAGCAGTCGCTTGACTAGCGGGAGTCCCTACAATGAGCAGTTCTTC,CASSRLTSGSPYNEQFF
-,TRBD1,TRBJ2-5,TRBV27,TGTGCCAGCGGACAGGGGGCTCGGACCCAGTACTTC,CASGQGARTQYF
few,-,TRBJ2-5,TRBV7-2,TGTGCCAGCAGCCCGTATCCCGGGACCCAAGAGACCCAGTACTTC,CASSPYPGTQETQYF
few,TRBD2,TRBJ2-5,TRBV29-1,TGCAGCGTTGACCAGCGGGAGGGACAAGAGACCCAGTACTTC,CSVDQREGQETQYF
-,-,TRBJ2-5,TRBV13,TGTGCCAGCAGCTTAGAGACGGAGACCCAGTACTTC,CASSLETETQYF
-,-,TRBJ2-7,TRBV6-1,TGTGCCAGCAGTGAACCGCGCGGATTGGGCCACTCCTACGAGCAGTACTTC,CASSEPRGLGHSYEQYF
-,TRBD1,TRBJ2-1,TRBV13,TGTGCCAGCAGCGCGACAGGGGGCTCCTACAATGAGCAGTTCTTC,CASSATGGSYNEQFF
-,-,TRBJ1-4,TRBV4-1,TGCGCCAGCAGCCCCGCGGACAATCCGGGGGAAAAACTGTTTTTT,CASSPADNPGEKLFF
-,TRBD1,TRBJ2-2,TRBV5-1,TGCGCCAGCAGCTTGGCGCAGGGGGACACCGGGGAGCTGTTTTTT,CASSLAQGDTGELFF
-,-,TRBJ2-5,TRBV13,TGTGCCAGCAGTAACAGCGGCTCTAGGGAGACCCAGTACTTC,CASSNSGSRETQYF
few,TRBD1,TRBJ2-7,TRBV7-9,TGTGCCAGCAGCTTAGCATTGGGACAGGAGGGAGACGAGCAGTACTTC,CASSLALGQEGDEQYF
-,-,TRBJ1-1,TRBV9,TGTGCCAGCAGCGTAGGCTTGGCAGGGTCAATGAACACTGAAGCTTTCTTT,CASSVGLAGSMNTEAFF
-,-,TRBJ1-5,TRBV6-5,TGTGCCAGCAGTTACTCGAGCCAGGGAAGTAATCAGCCCCAGCATTTT,CASSYSSQGSNQPQHF
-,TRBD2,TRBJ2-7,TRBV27,TGTGCCAGCAGTGCCTCGGGACTAGCGGTACTCTACGAGCAGTACTTC,CASSASGLAVLYEQYF
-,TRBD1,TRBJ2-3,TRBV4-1,TGCGCCAGCAGCCAAGCCCAGGGGGTTGATACGCAGTATTTT,CASSQAQGVDTQYF
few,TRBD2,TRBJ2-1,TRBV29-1,TGCAGCGTTGATGGCGGGAGCTCCTACAATGAGCAGTTCTTC,CSVDGGSSYNEQFF
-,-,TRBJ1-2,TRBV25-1,TGTGCCAGCAGTGAATATGGGGAGGATGGCTACACCTTC,CASSEYGEDGYTF
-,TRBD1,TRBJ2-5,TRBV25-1,TGTGCCAGCGGACAGGATCAAGAGACCCAGTACTTC,CASGQDQETQYF
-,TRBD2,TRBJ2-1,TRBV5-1,TGCGCCAGCACTTATTATCCCCTACTAGCGGGAGGCGGCGACAATGAGCAGTTCTTC,CASTYYPLLAGGGDNEQFF
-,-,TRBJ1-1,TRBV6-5,TGTGCCAGCAGGGCAGGGTCGGCCACTGAAGCTTTCTTT,CASRAGSATEAFF
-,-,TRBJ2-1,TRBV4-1,TGCGCCAGCAGCCAAGCGGCAGGCCTCTACAATGAGCAGTTCTTC,CASSQAAGLYNEQFF
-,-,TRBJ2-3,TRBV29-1,TGCAGCGTTGAAGATCTTATGGGCATCTTGACCCCCGAAGGTGCGCAGTATTTT,CSVEDLMGILTPEGAQYF
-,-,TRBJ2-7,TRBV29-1,TGCAGCGTTGATGTCGGGTTGGAGTCCTACGAGCAGTACTTC,CSVDVGLESYEQYF
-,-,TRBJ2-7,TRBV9,TGTGCCAGCAGCCCTGGGGTGGCCTACGAGCAGTACTTC,CASSPGVAYEQYF
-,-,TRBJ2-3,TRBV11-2,TGTGCCAGCAGCATTGGGACAATCACAGATACGCAGTATTTT,CASSIGTITDTQYF
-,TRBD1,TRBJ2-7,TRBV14,TGTGCCAGCAGCCAAGATAGTGACAGGGCGACCTACGAGCAGTACTTC,CASSQDSDRATYEQYF
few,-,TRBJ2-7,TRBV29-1,TGCAGCGTTGGATGGGGTACCTACGAGCAGTACTTC,CSVGWGTYEQYF
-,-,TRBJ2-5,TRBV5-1,TGCGCCAGCAGCTCCTTCCCGGCGACCCAAGAGACCCAGTACTTC,CASSSFPATQETQYF
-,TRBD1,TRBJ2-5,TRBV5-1,TGCGCCAGCAGCTTGCTTCCCGACAGGGGGCTGGGCGAGACCCAGTACTTC,CASSLLPDRGLGETQYF
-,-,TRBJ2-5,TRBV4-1,TGCGCCAGCAGCCCTCCTTCGGCGGCCGGGGAGACCCAGTACTTC,CASSPPSAAGETQYF
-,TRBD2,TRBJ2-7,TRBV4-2,TGTGCCAGCAGCCAAGAATCGGCGCTAGCGGGGCAATACGAGCAGTACTTC,CASSQESALAGQYEQYF
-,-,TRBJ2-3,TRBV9,TGTGCCAGCAAGCCAGCAGGGTCTAGCACAGATACGCAGTATTTT,CASKPAGSSTDTQYF
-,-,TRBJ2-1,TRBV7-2,TGTGCCAGCAGCTCGCCGAGGGGGGATGAGCAGTTCTTC,CASSSPRGDEQFF